The entry below gives a single T cell receptor (beta chain) sequence along with its context. The CDR3 spans 14 residues. Germline CDR1 SEHNR, CDR2 FQNEAQ (reference sequence). The germline V and J ends were trimmed by 8 bases and 3 bases, with 13 bases remaining between them. The sample originates from a study of T cells in Graves' hyperthyroidism and ophthalmopathy. Using RNA transcripts as the source, TCR beta CDR3 regions were amplified. The study used the HTBI primer set for a first-round RT-PCR of the TCR CDR3. From the multiplex PCR reads, TCRdb called clonotypes with MiXCR, one entry per CDR3 protein. The sample has about 560,000 distinct CDR3 sequences, 15% to 19% seen once.

Sequenced input: blood. This receptor was obtained from a woman aged 25-40 years with Graves' hyperthyroidism. This chain uses TRBV7-9 with TRBJ2-2; a possible D gene is TRBD1 (6 bases). In DNA, the CDR3 is TGTGCCAGCTTGGACAGTGCGGACACCGGGGAGCTGTTTTTT. Translated, it gives CASLDSADTGELFF.